These 12 T cell receptor beta chains originate from one sample sequenced in a study of CD8 T cells in Susac syndrome. The RNA input was about 0.5 to 1 ug, and it was reverse transcribed with random hexamers. A single record per CDR3 protein comes from TCRdb applying MiXCR to the immunoSEQ multiplex PCR reads. Here the sample spans approximately 190,000 distinct CDR3 sequences, 80% to 95% being singletons. Source material: CD4+ T cells from PBMCs. These receptors came from a human donor in good health.

CDR3: CASSQGLRTGVEKLFF. As DNA, the CDR3 is TGTGCCAGCAGCCAAGGACTTCGGACAGGGGTTGAAAAACTGTTTTTT. The chain carries TRBV14 and TRBJ1-4; 9 nucleotides align to TRBD1. The CDR3 covers 16 residues. V trimming: 1 base; J trimming: 7 bases; junction bases outside the gene matches: 7. Per the germline V gene, CDR1 is SGHDN and CDR2 is FVKESK.

The V call is TRBV5-1, the J call TRBJ2-7; D tentatively fits TRBD1 or TRBD2 (6 bases each). Germline assignment: CDR1 SGHRS and CDR2 YFSETQ. The CDR3 length is 13 residues. The V and J ends lost 2 bases and 7 bases respectively, with 13 bases between them. The CDR3 is CASSLKGGGEQYF. The CDR3 DNA reads TGCGCCAGCAGCTTAAAGGGGGGTGGTGAGCAGTACTTC.

The rearrangement joins TRBV3-1 to TRBJ2-2; D is uncertain. V was clipped by 4 bases and J by 6 bases, with 12 bases between them. The CDR3 contains 14 residues. Germline V CDR1 and CDR2: LGHDT, YNNKEL (reference sequence). The CDR3: CASSRSGVAGELFF. In nucleotides, the CDR3 is TGTGCCAGCAGCCGAAGTGGTGTGGCCGGGGAGCTGTTTTTT. Combining the CDR3 with reference TRBV3-1 and TRBJ2-2 gives the whole variable domain DTAVSQTPKYLVTQMGNDKSIKCEQNLGHDTMYWYKQDSKKFLKIMFSYNNKELIINETVPNRFSPKSPDKAHLNLHINSLELGDSAVYFCASSRSGVAGELFFGEGSRLTVL.

J is TRBJ1-6 and V is TRBV14, with D unresolved. In germline, CDR1 is SGHDN, CDR2 FVKESK. The CDR3 loop spans 14 amino acids. Trimming removed 0 bases from V and 7 bases from J, with 7 bases in between. This chain's CDR3 is CASSQEPANSPLHF. CDR3 DNA: TGTGCCAGCAGCCAAGAGCCAGCCAATTCACCCCTCCACTTT.

The V and J genes are TRBV19 and TRBJ1-1; D unresolved. Germline lookup yields CDR1 LNHDA and CDR2 SQIVND (reference sequence). The CDR3 has 13 residues. The ends were cut back, 1 base at V and 4 bases at J, with 7 bases in the middle. CDR3 bases: TGTGCCAGTAGTATAGGGGTGAGCACTGAAGCTTTCTTT. It codes for CASSIGVSTEAFF.

This sequence joins TRBV6-5 and TRBJ2-2; maybe TRBD1 (5 bases). CDR3 length equals 14 residues. The germline V gene has CDR1 MNHEY and CDR2 SVGAGI. The germline V and J ends were trimmed by 5 bases and 5 bases, with 12 bases remaining between them. The CDR3 DNA reads TGTGCCAGCAGTGCAGGGATTTGGACCGGGGAGCTGTTTTTT. As protein: CASSAGIWTGELFF.

This chain connects TRBV7-3 to TRBJ1-2; 7 nucleotides agree with TRBD1. Germline-derived CDR1 and CDR2 are SGHTA and FQGTGA. The CDR3 extends over 14 amino acids. J gave up 7 bases and V 2 bases, and 7 bases lay outside the gene matches. The CDR3 is CASSLVGGQGGYTF. The CDR3 region has the DNA TGTGCCAGCAGCTTAGTAGGGGGCCAAGGTGGCTACACCTTC.

The chain carries TRBV20-1 and TRBJ2-7; D ambiguous. V lost 0 bases, J lost 4 bases, and 13 bases lay in between. Per the germline V gene, CDR1 is DFQATT and CDR2 is SNEGSKA (reference sequence). CDR3 size: 14 residues. This CDR3 is CSARDQVGRYEQYF. CDR3 nucleotide sequence: TGCAGTGCTAGAGATCAGGTCGGGCGGTACGAGCAGTACTTC.

This sequence joins TRBV18 and TRBJ2-7, with D perhaps matching TRBD2 (6 bases). Germline CDR1 KGHSH, CDR2 LQKENI. V dropped 2 bases and J dropped 3 bases, with 14 bases sitting between them. The CDR3 is 15 amino acids. The CDR3 region has the DNA TGTGCCAGCTCACCAGGAGGGGCGACTCACTACGAGCAGTACTTC. It translates to CASSPGGATHYEQYF.

The V call is TRBV6-2 or TRBV6-3, the J call TRBJ2-7, with a weak D call TRBD1 (5 bases). The CDR3 is made up of 13 amino acids. Per germline, CDR1 MNHEY and CDR2 SVGEGT. Trimming cost V 6 bases and J 0 bases, with 9 bases left between them. CDR3 in DNA: TGTGCCAGCAGGACAGCGAGCTCCTACGAGCAGTACGTC. Encoded protein: CASRTASSYEQYV.

Written as DNA, the CDR3 is TGCGCCAGCAGTCCGAGACAGGGAGAAAATTCACCCCTCCACTTT. It specifies CASSPRQGENSPLHF. V and J are TRBV5-1 and TRBJ1-6; 7 positions agree with TRBD1. This CDR3 is 15 amino acids long. Looked up from germline, CDR1 is SGHRS and CDR2 is YFSETQ. The V gene end was trimmed by 5 bases and the J gene end by 7 bases; junction bases not matched to a gene: 9.

This chain uses TRBV29-1 with TRBJ2-2, with 8 bases matching TRBD1. The CDR3 covers 13 residues. The V gene's germline CDR1 is SQVTM and CDR2 ANQGSEA. Trimming cost V 7 bases and J 4 bases; bases outside gene matches: 5. The CDR3 DNA sequence: TGCAGCGCCGACAGGGGCGGCACCGGGGAGCTGTTTTTT. Translating it yields CSADRGGTGELFF.